Below are 30 T cell receptor beta chains sequenced from a single sample in a study of T cells in Graves' hyperthyroidism and ophthalmopathy. Researchers amplified the TCR beta CDR3 regions from RNA transcripts. First-round RT-PCR with HTBI primers amplified the TCR CDR3 region. TCRdb independently ran MiXCR on the multiplex PCR reads; one entry per CDR3 protein. Of about 380,000 distinct CDR3 sequences in the sample, approximately 13% were seen once. Sequencing used blood. These receptor sequences come from a woman in her sixties with Graves' hyperthyroidism.

This clonotype came up many times. The gene calls are TRBV5-1 and TRBJ1-2; D is uncertain. There are 12 residues in the CDR3. The germline gives CDR1 SGHRS, CDR2 YFSETQ. Trimming took 0 bases from V and 4 from J, leaving 4 bases between them. In DNA, the CDR3 is TGCGCCAGCAGCTTGGGTGTCTATGGCTACACCTTC. Translation gives CASSLGVYGYTF.

There are many counts of this clonotype. The chain is built from TRBV7-8 and TRBJ1-1, with TRBD1 as a possible D gene (5 bases). Trimming stripped 5 bases from V and 6 bases from J, with 13 bases between. CDR1 is SGHVS, CDR2 FQNEAQ, per germline. The CDR3 sequence is 13 residues long. The CDR3 here is CASSPKRGAEAFF. CDR3 DNA sequence: TGTGCCAGCAGCCCGAAGAGGGGCGCTGAAGCTTTCTTT.

This clonotype was observed at least ten times. The CDR3 DNA reads as TGTGCCAGCAGCCCCGCCGGGTTTAGCAATCAGCCCCAGCATTTT. Translated: CASSPAGFSNQPQHF. V gene TRBV7-9 combines with J gene TRBJ1-5; D is unclear. With 5 bases removed from V and 0 bases from J, the gap between germline ends came to 11 bases. Germline V CDR1 and CDR2: SEHNR, FQNEAQ (reference sequence). CDR3 length: 15 residues.

The V call is TRBV6-1, the J call TRBJ2-6; D is ambiguous. The V end lost 5 bases, the J end lost 4 bases, and 9 bases lay between the germline ends. This CDR3 comprises 14 residues. CDR1 is MNHNS, CDR2 SASEGT, per germline. CDR3 sequence reads: CASSSPRGANVLTF. CDR3 bases: TGTGCCAGCAGTTCCCCGCGGGGGGCCAACGTCCTGACTTTC.

This clonotype was detected only a few times. The chain joins TRBV19 to TRBJ1-5; D ambiguous. V lost 3 bases and J 1 base, leaving 13 bases between the germline ends. The CDR3 sequence is 16 residues long. Germline lookup yields CDR1 LNHDA and CDR2 SQIVND (reference sequence). The CDR3 DNA is TGTGCCAGTAGTATGGGGTGGTTCGGGAGCAATCAGCCCCAGCATTTT. Translated: CASSMGWFGSNQPQHF.

The chain has TRBV11-2 and TRBJ2-7; 7 bases match TRBD1. J gave up 3 bases and V 5 bases, and 4 bases lay outside the gene matches. Germline V gene data show CDR1 as SGHAT and CDR2 as FQNNGV. CDR3 size: 13 residues. CDR3 sequence reads: CASSGQANYEQYF. CDR3 in DNA: TGTGCCAGCAGCGGACAGGCCAACTACGAGCAGTACTTC.

This clonotype was observed a single time. The CDR3 bases are TGTGCCAGCAGCCAAGAAAAAGTCGCAGGGGGGTGGGATGAGCAGTTCTTC. This codes for CASSQEKVAGGWDEQFF. The chain couples TRBV3-1 to TRBJ2-1; TRBD1 might be the D (7 bases). The CDR3 is 17 amino acids. The ends were cut back, 0 bases at V and 8 bases at J, with 20 bases in the middle. CDR1 and CDR2 (germline): LGHDT, YNNKEL (reference sequence).

Many counts were recorded for this clonotype. The gene calls are TRBV18 and TRBJ2-7; 7 bases match TRBD1. V lost 4 bases to trimming and J lost 6 bases; unmatched junction nucleotides: 12. The CDR3 extends over 15 amino acids. CDR1 is KGHSH, CDR2 LQKENI, per germline. The CDR3 loop reads CASSLQTEQGSEQYF. In nucleotides, the CDR3 is TGTGCCAGCTCACTCCAAACCGAACAGGGGTCCGAGCAGTACTTC.

The chain links TRBV7-3 to TRBJ1-2, with D tentatively TRBD1 (5 bases). Trimming took 2 bases from V and 3 from J, leaving 13 bases between them. The CDR3 has 15 residues. In germline, CDR1 is SGHTA, CDR2 FQGTGA. Here the CDR3 DNA reads TGTGCCAGCAGCTTAGGTGGAGCGGGGGACTATGGCTACACCTTC. Amino acid sequence: CASSLGGAGDYGYTF. The full variable domain, in which reference TRBV7-3 and TRBJ1-2 provide the parts outside the CDR3, is GAGVSQTPSNKVTEKGKYVELRCDPISGHTALYWYRQSLGQGPEFLIYFQGTGAADDSGLPNDRFFAVRPEGSVSTLKIQRTERGDSAVYLCASSLGGAGDYGYTFGSGTRLTVV.

This rearrangement joins TRBV29-1 to TRBJ2-2; D might be TRBD1 or TRBD2, each matching 5 bases. V lost 7 bases, J lost 1 base, and 7 bases lay in between. The CDR3 consists of 12 residues. Germline assignment: CDR1 SQVTM and CDR2 ANQGSEA. CDR3 DNA sequence: TGCAGCGCGGGGCAGAACACCGGGGAGCTGTTTTTT. Translated, it gives CSAGQNTGELFF.

This chain uses TRBV19 with TRBJ1-5; TRBD1 agrees at 10 bases. The V segment lost 9 bases and the J segment 0 bases; nucleotides outside the gene matches: 14. Germline loops: CDR1 LNHDA, CDR2 SQIVND (reference sequence). CDR3 length equals 18 residues. The CDR3 region has the DNA TGTGCCAGCGGACCGGGACAGGGGACCTCATATAGCAATCAGCCCCAGCATTTT. This gives the protein CASGPGQGTSYSNQPQHF.

This clonotype is labeled as medium-sized (0.01 to 0.1%). The rearrangement uses TRBV18 and TRBJ2-5; D not certain. Germline CDR1 reads KGHSH; CDR2 reads LQKENI. This CDR3 has 15 residues. With 3 bases removed from V and 1 base from J, the gap between germline ends came to 12 bases. The CDR3 coding sequence is TGTGCCAGCTCACCTCTGGACGGTCCCCAAGAGACCCAGTACTTC. Encoded protein: CASSPLDGPQETQYF.

The chain uses TRBV19 and TRBJ1-1, with D perhaps matching TRBD1 (5 bases). CDR3 length: 18 residues. Germline lookup yields CDR1 LNHDA and CDR2 SQIVND (reference sequence). Trimming cost V 3 bases and J 2 bases, with 22 bases left between them. The CDR3 loop is CASSISGFPRGVNTEAFF. Written as DNA, the CDR3 is TGTGCCAGTAGTATCTCCGGTTTCCCGCGGGGGGTCAACACTGAAGCTTTCTTT.

The chain links TRBV7-9 to TRBJ2-7, with D tentatively TRBD1 or TRBD2 (6 bases each). From germline, CDR1 is SEHNR and CDR2 FQNEAQ (reference sequence). The V end was cut by 8 bases, the J end by 0 bases, with 11 bases between. The CDR3 spans 13 residues. As DNA, the CDR3 is TGTGCCAGCGGGGGGACAAACTCCTACGAGCAGTACTTC. Encoded protein: CASGGTNSYEQYF.

The sample holds many counts of this clonotype. The chain couples TRBV6-1 to TRBJ1-1; D gene unclear. The CDR3 sequence is 13 residues long. V was cut by 5 bases and J by 0 bases, with 7 bases left in between. CDR1 is MNHNS and CDR2 is SASEGT in the germline V gene. Here the CDR3 reads CASSYRVNTEAFF. DNA for the CDR3: TGTGCCAGCAGTTATAGGGTGAACACTGAAGCTTTCTTT.

The V call is TRBV9, the J call TRBJ2-1; D may be TRBD2 (5 bases). The V gene lost 0 bases and the J gene lost 2 bases, with 9 bases spanning the gap. The CDR3 contains 15 residues. Germline CDR1 and CDR2: SGDLS and YYNGEE. CDR3 DNA sequence: TGTGCCAGCAGCGTAGTGGGAGAACCCTACAATGAGCAGTTCTTC. It codes for CASSVVGEPYNEQFF.

This clonotype was recorded at least ten times. The chain's CDR3 is CSVQPTGAEQYF. In DNA form, the CDR3 reads TGCAGCGTCCAACCTACAGGGGCCGAGCAGTACTTC. This chain connects TRBV29-1 to TRBJ2-7; 7 positions agree with TRBD1. Germline trimming cut 6 bases from V and 6 bases from J; bases unmatched to any gene: 8. CDR3 length equals 12 residues. In germline, CDR1 is SQVTM, CDR2 ANQGSEA.

This clonotype appeared many times. This chain links TRBV18 with TRBJ2-3; 8 bases match TRBD1. CDR3 size: 15 residues. CDR1 and CDR2 (germline): KGHSH, LQKENI. Losses at the gene ends were 5 bases for V and 1 base for J; bases not matched to a gene: 5. The DNA of the CDR3 is TGTGCCAGCTCATATAGACAGGGGCGCACAGATACGCAGTATTTT. Protein product: CASSYRQGRTDTQYF.

This clonotype has a handful of counts. This may arise from a read error, as a much more abundant clone is one base away. This rearrangement joins TRBV6-2 or TRBV6-3 to TRBJ2-7; maybe TRBD1 (6 bases). V dropped 8 bases and J dropped 6 bases, with 26 bases sitting between them. The CDR3 has 16 amino acids. Germline CDR1 is MNHEY and CDR2 is SVGEGT. CDR3 sequence: CASRDSQAGARFEQYF. Written as DNA, the CDR3 is TGTGCCAGCCGAGACTCCCAGGCAGGGGCTAGGTTCGAGCAGTACTTC.

This clonotype has a handful of counts. The chain links TRBV28 to TRBJ2-7, with D hard to call. Germline V gene sequence: CDR1 MDHEN, CDR2 SYDVKM. Trimming removed 3 bases from V and 2 bases from J, with 17 bases in between. This CDR3 has 16 residues. The CDR3 is CASSFRLGRNAYEQYF. CDR3 coding DNA: TGTGCCAGCAGTTTCAGGTTGGGCAGGAACGCCTACGAGCAGTACTTC.

The table lists this clonotype with many counts. The chain couples TRBV11-2 to TRBJ2-7; 9 bases are shared with TRBD2. CDR1 SGHAT and CDR2 FQNNGV come from the germline V gene. The CDR3 consists of 15 residues. Losses at the gene ends were 6 bases for V and 0 bases for J; bases not matched to a gene: 6. The CDR3 loop reads CASSSVSGSSYEQYF. Written as DNA, the CDR3 is TGTGCCAGCAGTTCTGTTAGCGGGAGCTCCTACGAGCAGTACTTC.

V is TRBV28 and J is TRBJ2-2, with 9 bases fitting TRBD2. Germline V lookup: CDR1 MDHEN, CDR2 SYDVKM. CDR3 size: 12 residues. V dropped 10 bases and J dropped 8; count of bases not matched to a gene: 5. CDR3 sequence: CATAGGIGELFF. The CDR3 DNA is TGTGCCACCGCGGGGGGGATTGGGGAGCTGTTTTTT.

The sample holds many counts of this clonotype. The CDR3 bases are TGTGCCAGCAGTCTGGGGCCAAATCAGCCCCAGCATTTT. It is translated as CASSLGPNQPQHF. The chain combines TRBV2 with TRBJ1-5, with TRBD1 as a possible D gene (5 bases). Germline CDR1 reads SNHLY; CDR2 reads FYNNEI. There are 13 residues in the CDR3. Trimming pared 5 bases from V and 4 bases from J, leaving 9 bases between.

This clonotype has only a few counts. The gene calls are TRBV6-1 and TRBJ1-1, with D perhaps TRBD1 (5 bases). V lost 10 bases and J lost 5, with 17 bases in between. Germline V lookup: CDR1 MNHNS, CDR2 SASEGT. CDR3 length: 13 amino acids. CDR3 region: CATARVRETEAFF. The CDR3 DNA is TGTGCCACCGCCAGGGTTCGTGAAACTGAAGCTTTCTTT.

The J gene is TRBJ2-4, the V gene TRBV12-3 or TRBV12-4; no clear D. The CDR3 contains 14 residues. The ends were cut back, 3 bases at V and 2 bases at J, with 8 bases in the middle. CDR3 region: CASSLQRTKNIQYF. The CDR3 nucleotides are TGTGCCAGCAGTTTGCAAAGGACCAAAAACATTCAGTACTTC.

This clonotype was counted ten times or more. This rearrangement joins TRBV20-1 to TRBJ2-1, with TRBD2 matching over 7 bases. With 7 bases clipped from V and 0 bases from J, the junction kept 6 bases outside the gene matches. Germline CDR1 DFQATT, CDR2 SNEGSKA (reference sequence). The CDR3 is 14 amino acids. The CDR3 DNA follows: TGCAGTGTACTAGCGCGAGGCTCCTACAATGAGCAGTTCTTC. It translates to CSVLARGSYNEQFF.

A few counts support this clonotype. This rearrangement joins TRBV25-1 to TRBJ1-1, with D possibly being TRBD1 (6 bases). The V end lost 10 bases, the J end lost 10 bases, and 16 bases lay between the germline ends. The germline V gene has CDR1 MGHDK and CDR2 SYGVNS. This CDR3 is 11 amino acids long. DNA for the CDR3: TGTGCCACAAAGTCAGGGGTAGGAGCTTTCTTT. This gives the protein CATKSGVGAFF.

A few counts support this clonotype. The V and J genes are TRBV7-9 and TRBJ1-1; possibly TRBD1 for D (5 bases). The V gene lost 8 bases and the J gene lost 5 bases, with 12 bases spanning the gap. The CDR3 extends over 12 amino acids. Germline lookup yields CDR1 SEHNR and CDR2 FQNEAQ (reference sequence). CDR3 region: CASSEGWTEAFF. The CDR3 nucleotides read TGTGCCAGCTCTGAGGGGTGGACTGAAGCTTTCTTT.

This clonotype was detected a few times. The chain uses TRBV12-3 or TRBV12-4 and TRBJ2-5; possible D gene TRBD2, 5 bases. V lost 6 bases and J lost 2, with 16 bases in between. The CDR3 totals 15 residues. The CDR3 nucleotides are TGTGCCAGCAGACGTATAGGAGGACCTCAAGAGACCCAGTACTTC. Amino acid sequence: CASRRIGGPQETQYF.

The rearrangement joins TRBV7-9 to TRBJ2-1, with 12 bases lining up with TRBD2. The CDR3 consists of 16 residues. V was pared by 1 base and J by 10 bases, with 8 bases of the junction left unmatched. Germline-derived CDR1 and CDR2 are SEHNR and FQNEAQ (reference sequence). This CDR3 is CASSLVALAGGGEQFF. The DNA of the CDR3 is TGTGCCAGCAGCTTAGTAGCGCTAGCGGGGGGGGGGGAGCAGTTCTTC.